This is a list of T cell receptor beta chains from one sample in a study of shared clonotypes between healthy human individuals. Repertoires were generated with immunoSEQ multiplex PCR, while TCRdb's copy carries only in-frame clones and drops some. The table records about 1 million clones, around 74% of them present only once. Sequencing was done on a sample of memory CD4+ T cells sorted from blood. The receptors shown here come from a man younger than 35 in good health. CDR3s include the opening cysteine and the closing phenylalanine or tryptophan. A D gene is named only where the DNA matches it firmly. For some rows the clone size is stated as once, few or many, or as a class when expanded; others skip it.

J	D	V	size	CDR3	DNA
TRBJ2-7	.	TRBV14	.	CASSPAMVYEQYF	TGTGCCAGCAGCCCCGCCATGGTGTACGAGCAGTACTTC
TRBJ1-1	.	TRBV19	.	CASSTTPDGRRWSFF	TGTGCCAGTAGTACTACTCCCGACGGACGGCGGTGGTCTTTCTTT
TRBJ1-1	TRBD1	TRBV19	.	CASTTDRGLTEAFF	TGTGCCAGTACCACGGACAGGGGACTCACTGAAGCTTTCTTT
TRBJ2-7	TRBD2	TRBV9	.	CASSPNPTSFNEQYF	TGTGCCAGCAGCCCCAATCCGACTAGCTTCAACGAGCAGTACTTC
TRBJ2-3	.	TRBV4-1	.	CASSQGDTQYF	TGCGCCAGCAGCCAAGGAGATACGCAGTATTTT
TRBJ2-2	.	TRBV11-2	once	CASSPTPGVTNTGELFF	TGTGCCAGCAGCCCGACCCCGGGGGTCACGAACACCGGGGAGCTGTTTTTT
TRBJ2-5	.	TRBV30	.	CAWSSDYQETQYF	TGTGCCTGGAGTAGCGACTACCAAGAGACCCAGTACTTC
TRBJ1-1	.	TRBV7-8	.	CASSFGGLVSTEAFF	TGTGCCAGCAGCTTTGGGGGGCTAGTAAGCACTGAAGCTTTCTTT
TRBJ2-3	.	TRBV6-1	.	CASSELNSWDLDTQYF	TGTGCCAGCAGTGAACTGAACTCGTGGGATCTGGATACGCAGTATTTT
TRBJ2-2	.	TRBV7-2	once	CASSLVASGELFF	TGTGCCAGCAGCTTAGTGGCTAGTGGGGAGCTGTTTTTT
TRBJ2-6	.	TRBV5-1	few	CASSLQGGHSGANVLTF	TGCGCCAGCAGCTTGCAGGGCGGCCACTCTGGGGCCAACGTCCTGACTTTC
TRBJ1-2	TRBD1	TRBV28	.	CASSSAPPRQGGGYTF	TGTGCCAGCAGTTCCGCCCCACCGCGACAGGGAGGCGGCTACACCTTC
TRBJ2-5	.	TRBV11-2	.	CASSPQGVGETQYF	TGTGCCAGCAGCCCCCAGGGCGTGGGAGAGACCCAGTACTTC
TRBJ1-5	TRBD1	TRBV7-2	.	CASSLACFGDRDSPFGNQPQHF	TGTGCCAGCAGCTTAGCTTGTTTTGGGGACAGGGATTCTCCATTCGGCAATCAGCCCCAGCATTTT
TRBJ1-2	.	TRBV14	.	CASSQDMGNWNGYTF	TGTGCCAGCAGCCAAGACATGGGTAATTGGAATGGCTACACCTTC
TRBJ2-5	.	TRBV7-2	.	CASSLQEVSETQYF	TGTGCCAGCAGCCTCCAAGAGGTTTCGGAGACCCAGTACTTC
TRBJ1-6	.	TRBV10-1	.	CASSGAGEGNSPLHF	TGCGCCAGCAGTGGGGCGGGGGAGGGTAATTCACCCCTCCACTTT
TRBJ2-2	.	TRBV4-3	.	CASSQDLTPRSELFF	TGCGCCAGCAGCCAAGATTTAACCCCTAGGTCGGAGCTGTTTTTT
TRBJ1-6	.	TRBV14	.	CASSQYSSSVGNSPLHF	TGTGCCAGCAGCCAATATTCCTCGTCAGTTGGGAATTCACCCCTCCACTTT
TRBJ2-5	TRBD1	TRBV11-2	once	CASSFSGGAWETQYF	TGTGCCAGCAGCTTCTCAGGGGGCGCATGGGAGACCCAGTACTTC
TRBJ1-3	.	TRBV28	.	CASSPPGRSSGNTIYF	TGTGCCAGCAGTCCCCCGGGCCGAAGCTCTGGAAACACCATATATTTT
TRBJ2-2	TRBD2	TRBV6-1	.	CASSESGRASGELFF	TGTGCCAGCAGTGAATCGGGGAGGGCCTCTGGGGAGCTGTTTTTT
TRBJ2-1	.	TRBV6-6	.	CASSYSQGSYNEQFF	TGTGCCAGCAGTTACTCACAGGGCTCCTACAATGAGCAGTTCTTC
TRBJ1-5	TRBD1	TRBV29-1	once	CSVKTGEGQPQHF	TGCAGCGTTAAAACAGGGGAGGGTCAGCCCCAGCATTTT
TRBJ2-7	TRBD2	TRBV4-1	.	CASSTRLAGDTYEQYF	TGCGCCAGCAGCACCCGACTAGCGGGAGATACCTACGAGCAGTACTTC
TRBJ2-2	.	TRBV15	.	CATSRDTFGPGSTGELFF	.
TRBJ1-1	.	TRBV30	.	CAWRQQGNTEAFF	TGTGCCTGGAGGCAACAGGGGAACACTGAAGCTTTCTTT
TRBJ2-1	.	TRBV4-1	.	CASSQVTALNNEQFF	TGCGCCAGCAGCCAAGTGACAGCTCTAAACAATGAGCAGTTCTTC
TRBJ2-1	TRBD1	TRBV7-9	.	CASSSTGGSINEQFF	TGTGCCAGCAGCTCCACAGGGGGCTCGATCAATGAGCAGTTCTTC
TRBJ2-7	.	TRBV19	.	CASSIMAGGGYEQYF	TGTGCCAGTAGTATTATGGCAGGGGGAGGTTACGAGCAGTACTTC
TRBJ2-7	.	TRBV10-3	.	CATRDAAEQYF	TGTGCCACCAGGGACGCAGCCGAGCAGTACTTC
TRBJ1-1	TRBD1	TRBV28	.	CASSSQGMNTEAFF	TGTGCCAGCAGTTCACAGGGGATGAACACTGAAGCTTTCTTT
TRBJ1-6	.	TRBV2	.	CASSEGTRNSPLHF	TGTGCCAGCAGTGAAGGGACCAGAAATTCACCCCTCCACTTT
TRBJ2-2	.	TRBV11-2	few	CASSSDQGSGELFF	TGTGCCAGCAGCTCGGACCAGGGGAGCGGGGAGCTGTTTTTT
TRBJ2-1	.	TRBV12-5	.	CASGLMIGNEQFF	TGTGCTAGTGGTTTGATGATAGGCAATGAGCAGTTCTTC
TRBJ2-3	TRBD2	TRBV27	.	CASIKTGLAGVGAPDTQYF	TGTGCCAGCATCAAAACGGGACTAGCGGGAGTCGGTGCACCAGATACGCAGTATTTT
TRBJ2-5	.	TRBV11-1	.	CASSLGTQETQYF	TGTGCCAGCAGCTTAGGGACTCAAGAGACCCAGTACTTC
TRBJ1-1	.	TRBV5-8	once	CATSSTVRADTEAFF	TGTGCCACCTCTTCTACAGTTCGGGCTGACACTGAAGCTTTCTTT
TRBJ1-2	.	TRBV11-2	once	CASSPDGNYGYTF	TGTGCCAGCAGCCCTGACGGAAACTATGGCTACACCTTC
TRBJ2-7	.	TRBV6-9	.	CASNLWPGATEQYF	TGTGCCAGCAACTTATGGCCGGGGGCGACCGAGCAGTACTTC
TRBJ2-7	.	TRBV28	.	CASSPPQARYEQYF	TGTGCCAGCAGCCCCCCCCAGGCGCGATACGAGCAGTACTTC
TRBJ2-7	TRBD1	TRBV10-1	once	CASSGGPTGSYEQYF	TGCGCCAGCAGTGGGGGTCCGACAGGGTCCTACGAGCAGTACTTC
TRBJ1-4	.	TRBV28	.	CASRPGKRRATNEKLFF	TGTGCCAGCAGGCCGGGGAAGCGCCGGGCAACTAATGAAAAACTGTTTTTT
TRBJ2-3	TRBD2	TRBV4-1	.	CASSPLAGGGGEEQYF	TGCGCCAGCAGCCCCTTAGCGGGAGGTGGGGGGGAGGAGCAGTATTTT
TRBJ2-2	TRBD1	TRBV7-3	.	CASSLQGAGTGELFF	TGTGCCAGCAGCTTACAGGGGGCCGGCACCGGGGAGCTGTTTTTT